The sequence of this T cell receptor (beta chain) was determined in a study of cytomegalovirus exposure and HLA in healthy donors. Study information: Per a later analysis, the approximately 600 first-cohort and 120 or so validation repertoires shared one platform.

Using immunoSEQ multiplex PCR, the repertoire was profiled, and TCRdb retains in-frame clones only, with some absent. Of some 320,000 clones in the sample, 87% were seen once. On this clone: This same CDR3 is encoded by further DNA sequences in the sample.

V lost 0 bases and J 4 bases, leaving 4 bases between the germline ends. The CDR3 sequence is 13 residues long. The germline CDR1 and CDR2 sequences are SGDLS and YYNGEE. The sample consisted of PBMCs. This clonotype originated in a woman aged 30 to 39 in good health and CMV-seropositive. The gene calls are TRBV9 and TRBJ2-2; D gene unclear. In DNA, the CDR3 is TGTGCCAGCAGCGTAGAAGGCACCGGGGAGCTGTTTTTT. As protein: CASSVEGTGELFF.